The rows below give T cell receptor beta chains drawn from one sample of a study of control samples from healthy donors and cancer patients. TCRdb keeps only in-frame clones here, not all; method: immunoSEQ multiplex PCR. The sample records 80,000 to 100,000 clones, roughly 90% being singletons. Sequenced material: blood. The origin of the receptors is a human donor in good health. The donor label of this sample is uncertain. Both conserved end residues are part of each CDR3. The size of a clone is reported for some rows only, either as once, few or many, or as a class for expanded clones.

clone size: NA
J gene: TRBJ1-2
V gene: TRBV7-2
CDR3 protein: CASSFRTGTNYGYTF

clone size: NA
J gene: TRBJ2-5
V gene: TRBV12-5
CDR3 protein: CASGAPGVSYQETQYF

clone size: once
J gene: TRBJ2-1
V gene: TRBV4-1
CDR3 protein: CASSQEWGQGRNEQFF

clone size: NA
J gene: TRBJ1-1
V gene: TRBV7-6
CDR3 protein: CASSTQQGLNTEAFF

clone size: once
J gene: TRBJ1-5
V gene: TRBV6-6
CDR3 protein: CASSRGQGQPQHF

clone size: NA
J gene: TRBJ1-2
V gene: TRBV18
CDR3 protein: CASSPTDNYGYTF

clone size: NA
J gene: TRBJ2-3
V gene: TRBV7-2
CDR3 protein: CASSSISWGDTQYF

clone size: few
J gene: TRBJ2-3
V gene: TRBV15
CDR3 protein: CATSRAGGSADTQYF

clone size: NA
J gene: TRBJ2-5
V gene: TRBV6-1
CDR3 protein: CASSEISDRLNRETQYF

clone size: NA
J gene: TRBJ1-5
V gene: TRBV15
CDR3 protein: CATSRGPSNQPQHF

clone size: NA
J gene: TRBJ1-5
V gene: TRBV7-9
CDR3 protein: CASSLNSNQPQHF

clone size: NA
J gene: TRBJ1-6
V gene: TRBV5-8
CDR3 protein: CASSLLVYSPLHF

clone size: NA
J gene: TRBJ2-3
V gene: TRBV7-9
CDR3 protein: CASSRQGLSTDTQYF

clone size: NA
J gene: TRBJ1-1
V gene: TRBV19
CDR3 protein: CASSRRDSARGAFF

clone size: NA
J gene: TRBJ2-2
V gene: TRBV7-3
CDR3 protein: CASSSNPFNPPPSGELFF

clone size: NA
J gene: TRBJ2-1
V gene: TRBV28
CDR3 protein: CASQGQGPSGLGQFF

clone size: NA
J gene: TRBJ1-1
V gene: TRBV3-1/TRBV3-2
CDR3 protein: CASSQDSGFNTEAFF

clone size: NA
J gene: TRBJ1-1
V gene: TRBV28
CDR3 protein: CASGDTEAFF

clone size: NA
J gene: TRBJ2-1
V gene: TRBV5-6
CDR3 protein: CASNTGSSYNEQFF

clone size: NA
J gene: TRBJ2-2
V gene: TRBV29-1
CDR3 protein: CSVEGLRDENTGELFF

clone size: NA
J gene: TRBJ2-1
V gene: TRBV6-1
CDR3 protein: CASSEGYNEQFF

clone size: once
J gene: TRBJ1-4
V gene: TRBV9
CDR3 protein: CASSSGQGREKLFF

clone size: NA
J gene: TRBJ1-3
V gene: TRBV6-5
CDR3 protein: CASSYSKTGGNTIYF

clone size: few
J gene: TRBJ1-6
V gene: TRBV5-1
CDR3 protein: CASSSDRDRSSPLHF

clone size: NA
J gene: TRBJ1-2
V gene: TRBV5-1
CDR3 protein: CASSLSRANYGYTF

clone size: NA
J gene: TRBJ1-2
V gene: TRBV29-1
CDR3 protein: CSVVRGGYGYTF

clone size: NA
J gene: TRBJ1-2
V gene: TRBV2
CDR3 protein: CASSTGTGAGYTF

clone size: NA
J gene: TRBJ2-7
V gene: TRBV7-9
CDR3 protein: CASSPPAAYEQYF

clone size: NA
J gene: TRBJ1-1
V gene: TRBV7-6
CDR3 protein: CASSKQGDLAEAFF

clone size: NA
J gene: TRBJ2-3
V gene: TRBV19
CDR3 protein: CASSPLAGEITDTQYF